This T cell receptor (beta chain) was retrieved from a study of T cell clones after liver transplantation. The wider study: In this trial, immunosuppression withdrawal was attempted within 2 years of liver transplant. Post-transplant blood was tracked for graft-donor-reactive T cell clones identified in a pre-transplant mixed lymphocyte reaction. General study points: Low donor cell numbers restricted donor-reactive repertoire measurement in a couple of subjects. Compared with third party-reactive sequences, donor-reactive ones declined more, independent of withdrawal success.

Germline CDR1 LGHNA, CDR2 YSLEER. The CDR3 consists of 15 residues. The V gene end was trimmed by 0 bases and the J gene end by 3 bases; junction bases not matched to a gene: 4. Clones were read by immunoSEQ multiplex PCR, and TCRdb kept only the in-frame ones, dropping some. The data contain some 13,000 clones, roughly 69% of them singletons. As concerns this clone: Its antigen is unknown.

The chain employs TRBV4-3 and TRBJ2-7; 8 bases map to TRBD1. The clonotype comes from a human patient who received a liver transplant. The graft donor may account for some of the T cells. The specimen comprised CD8+ T cells from blood, sampled at the 22-month timepoint. The CDR3 region has the DNA TGCGCCAGCAGCCAAGAGGGGACAGGTAACTACGAGCAGTACTTC. Its protein product is CASSQEGTGNYEQYF.